This TCR beta chain was found in a study of CD8 T cell repertoires and HIV-1 epitope variants. CDR3 length: 13 residues. Per the germline V gene, CDR1 is MGHRA and CDR2 is YSYEKL. Trimming shortened V by 9 bases and J by 1 base, and 13 bases separated the two germline ends. In the case of this clone: As yet, its antigen is unknown.

TCRdb's table, derived via immunoSEQ multiplex PCR, lists solely in-frame clones and lacks some. The data show about 5,600 clones, around 65% seen once. The TCR was taken from a male donor with HIV. The chain has TRBV4-1 and TRBJ2-7; maybe TRBD1 (6 bases). Sequenced material: cultured CD8+ T cells derived from PBMCs. CDR3 nucleotide sequence: TGCGCCAGGTTGGGGACAAGATCCTACGAGCAGTACTTC. Encoded protein: CARLGTRSYEQYF.